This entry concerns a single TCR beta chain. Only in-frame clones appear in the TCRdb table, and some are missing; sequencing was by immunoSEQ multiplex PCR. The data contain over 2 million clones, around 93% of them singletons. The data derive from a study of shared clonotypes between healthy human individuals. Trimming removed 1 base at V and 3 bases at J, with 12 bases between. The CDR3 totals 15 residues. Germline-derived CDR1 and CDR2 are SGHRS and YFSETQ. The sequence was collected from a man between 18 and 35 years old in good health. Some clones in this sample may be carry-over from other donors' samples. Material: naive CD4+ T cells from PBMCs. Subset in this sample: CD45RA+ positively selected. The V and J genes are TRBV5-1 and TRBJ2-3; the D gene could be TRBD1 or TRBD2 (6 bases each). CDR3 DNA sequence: TGCGCCAGCAGCTTGCGGGGGCTAGGGACAGATACGCAGTATTTT. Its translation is CASSLRGLGTDTQYF. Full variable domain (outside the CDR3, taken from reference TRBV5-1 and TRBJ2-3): KAGVTQTPRYLIKTRGQQVTLSCSPISGHRSVSWYQQTPGQGLQFLFEYFSETQRNKGNFPGRFSGRQFSNSRSEMNVSTLELGDSALYLCASSLRGLGTDTQYFGPGTRLTVL.